These T cell receptor beta chains were read from a single sample in a study of vaccination effects on CD4 cells after COVID-19. Their cognate antigens are unknown. Using immunoSEQ multiplex PCR, the repertoire was profiled, and TCRdb retains in-frame clones only, with some absent. There are about 80,000 clones in the sample; roughly 80% occur only once, and 0.85% to 1.2% lies in the top ten. The sample in question was CD4+ T cells from PBMCs cultured with HCoV-OC43 spike peptides, obtained after COVID-19 vaccination. The receptors were sampled from a human donor who received a COVID-19 vaccine. CDR3s include the opening cysteine and the closing phenylalanine or tryptophan. Fields, in order: clone size, J gene, V gene, D gene, CDR3 protein, CDR3 DNA. The D gene is left open where the match is weak. Rows may omit the clone size; those that give it use once, few, many or a size class.

few	TRBJ2-2	TRBV2	TRBD2	CASSLTSGGQTGELFF	TGTGCCAGCAGTCTCACAAGCGGGGGCCAGACCGGGGAGCTGTTTTTT
-	TRBJ1-2	TRBV18	-	CASSPRFADYGYTF	TGTGCCAGCTCACCCCGGTTCGCCGACTATGGCTACACCTTC
-	TRBJ1-4	TRBV30	TRBD1	CAWSNGRDRMVFF	TGTGCCTGGAGTAACGGCCGGGACAGGATGGTGTTTTTT
-	TRBJ1-1	TRBV5-1	-	CASSLGGWNTEAFF	TGCGCCAGCAGCTTGGGCGGCTGGAACACTGAAGCTTTCTTT
-	TRBJ2-6	TRBV30	TRBD2	CAWSALSGGDSGANVLTF	TGTGCCTGGAGTGCACTTAGCGGGGGGGACTCTGGGGCCAACGTCCTGACTTTC
-	TRBJ2-2	TRBV5-4	TRBD2	CASSLGRGGLTGELFF	TGTGCCAGCAGCTTGGGGCGGGGGGGCCTGACCGGGGAGCTGTTTTTT
few	TRBJ2-1	TRBV6-2/TRBV6-3	TRBD2	CASSDPGTSSYNEQFF	TGTGCCAGCAGCGACCCCGGGACTAGCTCCTACAATGAGCAGTTCTTC
-	TRBJ2-6	TRBV5-1	-	CASSLGGSGANVLTF	TGCGCCAGCAGCTTGGGGGGTAGTGGGGCCAACGTCCTGACTTTC
-	TRBJ1-3	TRBV6-5	TRBD1	CASRVRGPSGNTIYF	TGTGCCAGCAGAGTCAGGGGGCCGTCTGGAAACACCATATATTTT
few	TRBJ2-1	TRBV9	TRBD2	CASSVRTGGPDEQFF	TGTGCCAGCAGCGTAAGGACGGGGGGGCCTGATGAGCAGTTCTTC
-	TRBJ2-4	TRBV5-6	TRBD1	CASSRTGAKNIQYF	TGTGCCAGCAGCCGGACAGGGGCCAAAAACATTCAGTACTTC
once	TRBJ1-3	TRBV6-1	-	CASSESSGNTIYF	TGTGCCAGCAGTGAATCCTCTGGAAACACCATATATTTT
few	TRBJ1-4	TRBV25-1	-	CASSAYRATNEKLFF	TGTGCCAGCAGTGCTTACAGGGCAACTAATGAAAAACTGTTTTTT
-	TRBJ2-5	TRBV6-5	-	CASSYSLGQEETQYF	TGTGCCAGCAGTTACTCCTTGGGGCAAGAAGAGACCCAGTACTTC
-	TRBJ1-1	TRBV6-5	-	CASSYSWGTEAFF	TGTGCCAGCAGTTACTCGTGGGGGACTGAAGCTTTCTTT
-	TRBJ1-1	TRBV6-1	-	CASSEQGWRGSMNTEAFF	TGTGCCAGCAGTGAACAGGGTTGGAGGGGCTCTATGAACACTGAAGCTTTCTTT
-	TRBJ2-3	TRBV7-9	-	CASRKSGGLSDTQYF	TGTGCCAGCAGAAAGTCCGGGGGGCTATCAGATACGCAGTATTTT
-	TRBJ2-5	TRBV19	-	CASSASRGDQYF	TGTGCCAGTAGTGCCTCACGAGGGGATCAGTACTTC
-	TRBJ1-5	TRBV5-5	-	CASSADTSRPQHF	TGTGCCAGCAGCGCCGACACCTCTAGGCCCCAGCATTTT
-	TRBJ2-4	TRBV4-1	TRBD2	CASSQALAGGWDIQYF	TGCGCCAGCAGCCAGGCTCTAGCGGGGGGGTGGGACATTCAGTACTTC
-	TRBJ2-3	TRBV19	-	CASSPFNTDTQYF	TGTGCCAGTTCTCCTTTTAACACAGATACGCAGTATTTT
-	TRBJ2-3	TRBV28	-	CASSFLVATQYF	TGTGCCAGCAGTTTTTTGGTGGCTACGCAGTATTTT
-	TRBJ2-1	TRBV12-3/TRBV12-4	TRBD1	CASSSRQGRFF	TGTGCCAGCAGTTCCCGACAGGGGAGGTTCTTC
-	TRBJ1-1	TRBV15	-	CATSRDRQGQAFF	TGTGCCACCAGCAGAGATAGGCAGGGGCAAGCTTTCTTT
-	TRBJ2-5	TRBV30	-	CAWSWVRGRQETQYF	TGTGCCTGGAGTTGGGTCAGGGGAAGACAAGAGACCCAGTACTTC
few	TRBJ1-6	TRBV7-9	-	CASSLHLGENSPLHF	TGTGCCAGCAGCCTACACCTAGGGGAGAATTCACCCCTCCACTTT
few	TRBJ1-2	TRBV14	-	CASSQGLNYGYTF	TGTGCCAGCAGCCAGGGATTAAACTATGGCTACACCTTC
-	TRBJ1-3	TRBV19	-	CASSSGGLSGNTIYF	TGTGCCAGTAGTAGTGGCGGACTCTCTGGAAACACCATATATTTT
few	TRBJ1-6	TRBV7-8	-	CASSFDRSPLHF	TGTGCCAGCAGCTTTGACCGTTCACCCCTCCACTTT
-	TRBJ1-5	TRBV6-2/TRBV6-3	-	CASSWDGNNQPQHF	TGTGCCAGCAGCTGGGACGGTAACAATCAGCCCCAGCATTTT
few	TRBJ2-2	TRBV6-5	TRBD1	CASRDRVAGELFF	TGTGCCAGCCGAGACAGGGTTGCCGGGGAGCTGTTTTTT
once	TRBJ2-3	TRBV9	TRBD1	CASSPRQGSTDTQYF	TGTGCCAGCAGTCCCCGACAGGGGAGCACAGATACGCAGTATTTT
once	TRBJ2-5	TRBV11-2	-	CASSLRTQETQYF	TGTGCCAGCAGCTTACGGACCCAAGAGACCCAGTACTTC
few	TRBJ1-6	TRBV5-1	-	CASSPLDNSPLHF	TGCGCCAGCAGCCCTCTCGATAATTCACCCCTCCACTTT
-	TRBJ2-1	TRBV5-8	-	CASSLLEKQFF	TGTGCCAGCAGCTTGTTGGAGAAGCAGTTCTTC
-	TRBJ2-2	TRBV2	TRBD2	CASRTLAGSTGELFF	TGTGCCAGCAGAACACTAGCGGGGTCCACCGGGGAGCTGTTTTTT
-	TRBJ2-4	TRBV6-2/TRBV6-3	TRBD1	CASSADRAIAKNIQYF	TGTGCCAGCAGTGCCGACAGGGCCATAGCCAAAAACATTCAGTACTTC
-	TRBJ2-1	TRBV5-1	-	CASRPGTGANEQFF	TGCGCCAGCAGACCCGGGACCGGGGCGAATGAGCAGTTCTTC
-	TRBJ2-5	TRBV27	TRBD2	CASYRVGGGETQYF	TGTGCCAGCTATCGCGTCGGGGGGGGAGAGACCCAGTACTTC
once	TRBJ1-2	TRBV7-2	-	CASSDVGGRPSNYGYTF	TGTGCCAGCAGCGACGTGGGGGGAAGGCCTTCTAACTATGGCTACACCTTC
-	TRBJ1-2	TRBV28	-	CASSTWTANYGYTF	TGTGCCAGCAGCACTTGGACGGCAAACTATGGCTACACCTTC
-	TRBJ2-5	TRBV19	-	CASSDLVTLQETQYF	TGTGCCAGTAGTGATTTGGTGACACTTCAAGAGACCCAGTACTTC
-	TRBJ2-5	TRBV10-3	-	CAISEHPGSETQYF	TGTGCCATCAGTGAGCACCCAGGGTCCGAGACCCAGTACTTC
few	TRBJ1-2	TRBV7-2	-	CASSPEGFGGYTF	TGTGCCAGCAGCCCAGAGGGATTCGGTGGCTACACCTTC
-	TRBJ1-4	TRBV24-1	-	CATSDGGTTNEKLFF	TGTGCCACCAGTGACGGGGGAACAACTAATGAAAAACTGTTTTTT
-	TRBJ2-5	TRBV3-1/TRBV3-2	TRBD2	CASSQVGGGETQYF	TGTGCCAGCAGCCAAGTAGGCGGGGGGGAGACCCAGTACTTC
-	TRBJ2-1	TRBV24-1	-	CATSEPRDGYNEQFF	TGTGCCACCAGTGAACCTCGGGACGGCTACAATGAGCAGTTCTTC
-	TRBJ1-5	TRBV18	-	CASSGGNQPQHF	TGTGCCAGCTCTGGGGGGAATCAGCCCCAGCATTTT
-	TRBJ2-1	TRBV5-1	TRBD1	CASSSGQGRDEQFF	TGCGCCAGCAGCTCGGGACAGGGTCGGGATGAGCAGTTCTTC
-	TRBJ1-3	TRBV18	-	CASSRGSGNTIYF	TGTGCCAGCTCCAGGGGATCTGGAAACACCATATATTTT
-	TRBJ1-2	TRBV11-2	-	CASSFKGINGYTF	TGTGCCAGCAGCTTTAAGGGGATTAATGGCTACACCTTC
-	TRBJ1-2	TRBV4-2	-	CASSQDRGSINYGYTF	TGTGCCAGCAGCCAAGATAGGGGCAGCATTAACTATGGCTACACCTTC
-	TRBJ2-5	TRBV9	TRBD1	CASSPRQGTGETQYF	TGTGCCAGCAGCCCCCGACAGGGCACGGGGGAGACCCAGTACTTC
-	TRBJ1-2	TRBV2	TRBD1	CASKTGSGGFLTGYTF	TGTGCCAGCAAGACTGGGTCAGGGGGCTTCCTTACCGGCTACACCTTC
-	TRBJ2-3	TRBV5-1	-	CASSLPWGVEDTQYF	TGCGCCAGCAGCTTGCCGTGGGGCGTGGAGGATACGCAGTATTTT